Listed here are 17 T cell receptor beta chains from one sample, sequenced in a study of OX40 agonist ivuxolimab in advanced cancers. The data were produced by immunoSEQ multiplex PCR, yet TCRdb's version contains in-frame clones alone and is incomplete. The sample yields 74,000 or so clones, about nine tenths seen once. The source material was CD4+ or CD8+ T cells sorted from blood, sampled in a trial of the OX40 agonist ivuxolimab. These receptors originate from an adult with an advanced solid tumor such as melanoma, head and neck, liver or kidney cancer.

The chain links TRBV30 to TRBJ2-5, with 8 bases aligning to TRBD1. CDR3 length: 15 amino acids. CDR1 and CDR2 (germline): GTSNPN, SVGIG (reference sequence). With 7 bases clipped from V and 1 base from J, the junction kept 11 bases outside the gene matches. The CDR3 spells CAFGQGGVGQETQYF. In nucleotides, the CDR3 is TGTGCCTTTGGACAGGGCGGGGTAGGCCAAGAGACCCAGTACTTC.

V is TRBV6-6 and J is TRBJ2-5; D ambiguous. CDR1 and CDR2 (germline): MNHNY, SVGAGI (reference sequence). The CDR3 loop spans 12 amino acids. Trimming cost V 6 bases and J 7 bases, with 12 bases left between them. The CDR3: CASSIDGLTQYF. For the CDR3, the DNA is TGTGCCAGCAGCATCGACGGGCTGACCCAGTACTTC.

The chain combines TRBV28 with TRBJ1-5, with 9 bases aligning to TRBD1. The germline CDR1 and CDR2 sequences are MDHEN and SYDVKM. This CDR3 is built from 15 residues. The trim removed 5 bases at V and 5 bases at J, leaving 7 bases unmatched. CDR3 in amino acids: CASSTTRQGDQPQHF. The CDR3 DNA reads as TGTGCCAGCAGTACTACCCGACAGGGGGATCAGCCCCAGCATTTT.

The chain uses TRBV19 and TRBJ2-7; the D is unclear. There are 15 residues in the CDR3. Germline loops: CDR1 LNHDA, CDR2 SQIVND (reference sequence). The V and J ends lost 5 bases and 2 bases respectively, with 16 bases between them. The CDR3 sequence is CASSLGNSATYEQYF. In DNA, the CDR3 is TGTGCCAGTAGTCTAGGGAATTCGGCAACCTACGAGCAGTACTTC.

The chain couples TRBV9 to TRBJ1-2, with D perhaps TRBD1 (6 bases). The CDR3 contains 13 residues. Germline loops: CDR1 SGDLS, CDR2 YYNGEE. Trimming pared 3 bases from V and 7 bases from J, leaving 13 bases between. CDR3 amino acids: CASSGPGGLGYTF. In nucleotides, the CDR3 is TGTGCCAGCAGCGGGCCCGGGGGCCTTGGCTACACCTTC.

Of note for this clone: Other nucleotide sequences in the sample specify the same CDR3. This chain joins TRBV29-1 and TRBJ1-1; TRBD1 is a possible D gene (6 bases). Trimming left V 6 bases short and J 4 bases short, with 15 bases between. Germline-derived CDR1 and CDR2 are SQVTM and ANQGSEA. This CDR3 region has 13 residues. The CDR3 region has the DNA TGCAGCGTATTACAGGGTGGGTTCACTGAAGCTTTCTTT. It translates to CSVLQGGFTEAFF.

This chain connects TRBV11-1 to TRBJ2-1; the D is unclear. The ends were cut back, 0 bases at V and 7 bases at J, with 13 bases in the middle. The CDR3 spans 15 residues. Germline values: CDR1 SGHAT, CDR2 FQDESV (reference sequence). Here the CDR3 reads CASSLAPLKGNEQFF. The CDR3 nucleotides read TGTGCCAGCAGCTTAGCGCCATTGAAAGGGAATGAGCAGTTCTTC.

The genes are TRBV7-8 and TRBJ2-1, with D perhaps matching TRBD1 or TRBD2 (6 bases each). This CDR3 has 14 residues. V lost 5 bases and J 6 bases, leaving 14 bases between the germline ends. Per germline, CDR1 SGHVS and CDR2 FQNEAQ. CDR3 nucleotide sequence: TGTGCCAGCAGCCTTATGTCGGGGGCCAATGAGCAGTTCTTC. As protein: CASSLMSGANEQFF.

The chain joins TRBV7-2 to TRBJ2-1; D may be TRBD1 (6 bases). The germline V gene encodes CDR1 SGHTA and CDR2 FQGNSA. Trimming removed 1 base from V and 8 bases from J, with 12 bases in between. The CDR3 has 14 residues. The CDR3 coding sequence is TGTGCCAGCAGCTTAGAGTGGAAGGGGGATGAGCAGTTCTTC. It translates to CASSLEWKGDEQFF.

The chain combines TRBV2 with TRBJ2-3; 10 positions match TRBD2. The CDR3 is 16 residues long. After removal of 7 bases from V and 1 base from J, the junction contained 8 bases not matched to a gene. CDR1 is SNHLY and CDR2 is FYNNEI in the germline V gene. CDR3 loop: CASNGLAGGRTDTQYF. The CDR3 bases are TGTGCCAGCAACGGGTTAGCGGGGGGACGCACAGATACGCAGTATTTT.

V and J are TRBV18 and TRBJ2-2; D is perhaps TRBD1 or TRBD2 (5 bases each). V was shortened by 0 bases and J by 4 bases, with 12 bases between the two germline ends. Germline loops: CDR1 KGHSH, CDR2 LQKENI. The CDR3 has 16 residues. CDR3 in DNA: TGTGCCAGCTCACCACCGGCCGGGACGGGCACCGGGGAGCTGTTTTTT. Translating gives CASSPPAGTGTGELFF.

The rearrangement links TRBV7-2 to TRBJ2-5; D possibly corresponds to TRBD2 (6 bases). Germline lookup yields CDR1 SGHTA and CDR2 FQGNSA. Trimming took 2 bases from V and 5 from J, leaving 12 bases between them. This CDR3 has 14 residues. The CDR3 DNA follows: TGTGCCAGCAGCTTATACGGGAGTTATGAGACCCAGTACTTC. The encoded protein is CASSLYGSYETQYF.

The genes are TRBV2 and TRBJ1-2; tentatively, D is TRBD1 (5 bases). With 6 bases removed from V and 8 bases from J, the gap between germline ends came to 19 bases. CDR3 length: 14 amino acids. Germline V gene lookup returns CDR1 SNHLY and CDR2 FYNNEI. The CDR3 bases are TGTGCCAGCAGGGGCTCCGGGGGGACGGGAGGCTACACCTTC. As protein: CASRGSGGTGGYTF.

This clone has only a few counts. The rearrangement uses TRBV6-5 and TRBJ2-7, with D uncertain. Trimming removed 6 bases from V and 5 bases from J, with 17 bases in between. This CDR3 spans 14 amino acids. Germline V CDR1 and CDR2: MNHEY, SVGAGI. The CDR3 loop reads CASSHNWERNEQYF. CDR3 DNA sequence: TGTGCCAGCAGCCACAATTGGGAAAGGAACGAGCAGTACTTC.

CDR3 bases: TGCGCCAGCAGCTTATATGAGGCCGATAATTCACCCCTCCACTTT. Translated, it gives CASSLYEADNSPLHF. The rearrangement links TRBV5-1 to TRBJ1-6; D not certain. CDR3 size: 15 residues. V was cut by 2 bases and J by 5 bases, with 11 bases left in between. CDR1 and CDR2 from the germline V gene are SGHRS and YFSETQ.

This clone occurred once. The rearrangement uses TRBV5-1 and TRBJ1-2; D might be TRBD1 (6 bases). This CDR3 spans 12 amino acids. Germline CDR1 reads SGHRS; CDR2 reads YFSETQ. Trimming left V 5 bases short and J 4 bases short, with 9 bases between. For the CDR3, the DNA is TGCGCCAGCAGATCGGACAGCTATGGCTACACCTTC. Residues: CASRSDSYGYTF.

The V and J genes are TRBV18 and TRBJ1-1; D remains ambiguous. The ends were cut back, 6 bases at V and 0 bases at J, with 5 bases in the middle. CDR1 and CDR2 (germline): KGHSH, LQKENI. CDR3 length: 12 amino acids. The CDR3 nucleotides are TGTGCCAGCTCTTCAGTGAACACTGAAGCTTTCTTT. Translating it yields CASSSVNTEAFF.